One and the same sample provided the 6 T cell receptor beta chains below, sequenced in a study of long-term antiretroviral therapy in people with HIV. The assay used was immunoSEQ (version v3.0), run at survey level. Here immunoSEQ multiplex PCR was the method, and the copy in TCRdb shows in-frame clones only, minus some. The sample shows about 30,000 clones, nearly 95% of them seen only once. Specimen: unsorted PBMCs, collected roughly 6.2 years after starting antiretroviral therapy. These receptors originate from a man younger than 40 with HIV.

The V gene is TRBV14, the J gene TRBJ1-4; 9 bases agree with TRBD1. Germline assignment: CDR1 SGHDN and CDR2 FVKESK. V gave up 6 bases and J gave up 5 bases; unmatched junction bases: 1. The CDR3 has 13 residues. CDR3 region: CASRGTGNEKLFF. The DNA of the CDR3 is TGTGCCAGCAGGGGGACAGGGAATGAAAAACTGTTTTTT.

A single count supports this clone. The chain links TRBV5-6 to TRBJ1-5; no firm D call. The ends were cut back, 2 bases at V and 7 bases at J, with 7 bases in the middle. The CDR3 length is 12 residues. Germline loops: CDR1 SGHDT, CDR2 YYEEEE. The chain's CDR3 is CASSFLEQPQHF. In DNA, the CDR3 is TGTGCCAGCAGCTTCTTGGAACAGCCCCAGCATTTT.

The chain uses TRBV4-3 and TRBJ1-2, with 7 bases fitting TRBD1. The CDR3 is made up of 14 amino acids. V lost 3 bases and J lost 6; bases outside the gene matches: 7. Germline lookup yields CDR1 LGHNA and CDR2 YSLEER. CDR3 coding DNA: TGCGCCAGCAGCCACACGACAGGGACGGATGGCTACACCTTC. Translating gives CASSHTTGTDGYTF.

V usage is TRBV6-1 and J usage is TRBJ2-1; weak D call: TRBD2 (6 bases). This CDR3 contains 13 residues. V was shortened by 8 bases and J by 7 bases, with 15 bases between the two germline ends. The germline V gene has CDR1 MNHNS and CDR2 SASEGT. The CDR3, as DNA: TGTGCCAGCCGGGACTCATCAGGGAATGAGCAGTTCTTC. This sequence encodes CASRDSSGNEQFF.

The genes are TRBV6-5 and TRBJ2-7; 10 bases line up with TRBD2. This CDR3 spans 16 amino acids. The germline V gene has CDR1 MNHEY and CDR2 SVGAGI. V trimming: 3 bases; J trimming: 5 bases; junction bases outside the gene matches: 10. The chain's CDR3 is CASSYGLAGVYHEQYF. The CDR3 DNA reads as TGTGCCAGCAGTTATGGCCTAGCGGGGGTCTACCACGAGCAGTACTTC.

This clone has more than one count but fewer than ten. The chain uses TRBV7-9 and TRBJ2-1, with TRBD1 as a possible D gene (6 bases). The CDR3 extends over 14 amino acids. Trimming pared 6 bases from V and 4 bases from J, leaving 13 bases between. CDR1 SEHNR and CDR2 FQNEAQ come from the germline V gene (reference sequence). The CDR3 here is CASRPGTFYNEQFF. For the CDR3, the DNA is TGTGCCAGCAGACCGGGGACATTTTACAATGAGCAGTTCTTC.